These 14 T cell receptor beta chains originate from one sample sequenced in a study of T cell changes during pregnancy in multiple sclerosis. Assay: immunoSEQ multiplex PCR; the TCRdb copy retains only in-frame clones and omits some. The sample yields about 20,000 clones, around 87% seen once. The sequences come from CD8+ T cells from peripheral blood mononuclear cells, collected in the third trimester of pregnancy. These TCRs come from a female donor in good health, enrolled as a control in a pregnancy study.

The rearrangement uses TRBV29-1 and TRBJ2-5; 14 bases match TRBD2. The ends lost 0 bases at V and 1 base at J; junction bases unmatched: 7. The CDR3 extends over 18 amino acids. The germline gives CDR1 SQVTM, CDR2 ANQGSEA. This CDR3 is CSVEDPTSGRAFQETQYF. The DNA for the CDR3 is TGCAGCGTTGAAGACCCGACTAGCGGGAGGGCCTTCCAAGAGACCCAGTACTTC.

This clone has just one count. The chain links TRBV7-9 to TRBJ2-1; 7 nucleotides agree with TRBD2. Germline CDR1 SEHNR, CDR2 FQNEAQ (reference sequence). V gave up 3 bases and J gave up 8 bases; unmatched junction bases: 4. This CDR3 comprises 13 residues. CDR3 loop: CASSLTSRDEQFF. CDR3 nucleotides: TGTGCCAGCAGCTTGACTAGCCGCGATGAGCAGTTCTTC.

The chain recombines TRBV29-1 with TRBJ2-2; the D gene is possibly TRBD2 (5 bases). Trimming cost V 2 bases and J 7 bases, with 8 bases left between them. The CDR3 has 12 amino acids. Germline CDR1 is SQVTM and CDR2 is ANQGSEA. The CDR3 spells CSVERGNGELFF. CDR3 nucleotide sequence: TGCAGCGTTGAACGGGGTAACGGGGAGCTGTTTTTT.

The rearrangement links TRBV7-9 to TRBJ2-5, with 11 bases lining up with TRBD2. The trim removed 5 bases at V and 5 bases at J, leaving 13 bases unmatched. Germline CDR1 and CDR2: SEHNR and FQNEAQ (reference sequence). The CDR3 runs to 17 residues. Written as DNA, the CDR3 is TGTGCCAGCAGCCCTGGGACTAGCGGCGAGGTTGGGGAGACCCAGTACTTC. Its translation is CASSPGTSGEVGETQYF.

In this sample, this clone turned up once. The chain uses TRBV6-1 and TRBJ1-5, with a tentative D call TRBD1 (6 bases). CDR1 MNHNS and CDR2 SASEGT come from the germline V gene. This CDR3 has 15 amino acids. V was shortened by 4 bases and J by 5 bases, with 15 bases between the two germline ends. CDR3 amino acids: CASSANREFYQPQHF. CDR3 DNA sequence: TGTGCCAGCAGTGCTAACAGGGAGTTTTATCAGCCCCAGCATTTT.

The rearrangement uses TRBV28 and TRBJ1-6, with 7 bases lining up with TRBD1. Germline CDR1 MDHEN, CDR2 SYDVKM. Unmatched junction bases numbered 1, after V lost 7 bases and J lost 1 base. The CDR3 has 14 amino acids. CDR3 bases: TGTGCCAGCAAGGGGGCGTCCTATAATTCACCCCTCCACTTT. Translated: CASKGASYNSPLHF. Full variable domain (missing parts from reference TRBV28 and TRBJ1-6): DVKVTQSSRYLVKRTGEKVFLECVQDMDHENMFWYRQDPGLGLRLIYFSYDVKMKEKGDIPEGYSVSREKKERFSLILESASTNQTSMYLCASKGASYNSPLHFGNGTRLTVT.

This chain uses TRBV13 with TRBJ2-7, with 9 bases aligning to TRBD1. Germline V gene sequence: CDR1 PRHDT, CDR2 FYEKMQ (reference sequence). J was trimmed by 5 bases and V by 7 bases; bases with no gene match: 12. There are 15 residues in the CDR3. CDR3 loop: CASTSRTGDIHEQYF. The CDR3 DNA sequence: TGTGCCAGCACCTCAAGGACAGGGGACATCCACGAGCAGTACTTC.

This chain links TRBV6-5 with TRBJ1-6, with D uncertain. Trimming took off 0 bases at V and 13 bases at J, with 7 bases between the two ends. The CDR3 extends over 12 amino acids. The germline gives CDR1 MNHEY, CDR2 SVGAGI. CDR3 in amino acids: CASSYSGHPLHF. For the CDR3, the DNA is TGTGCCAGCAGTTACTCGGGCCACCCCCTCCACTTT.

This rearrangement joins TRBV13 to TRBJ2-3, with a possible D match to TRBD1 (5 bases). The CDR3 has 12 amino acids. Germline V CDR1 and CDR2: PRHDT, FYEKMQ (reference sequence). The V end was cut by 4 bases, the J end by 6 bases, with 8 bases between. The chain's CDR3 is CASSYQGDTQYF. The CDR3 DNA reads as TGTGCCAGCAGCTACCAGGGTGATACGCAGTATTTT.

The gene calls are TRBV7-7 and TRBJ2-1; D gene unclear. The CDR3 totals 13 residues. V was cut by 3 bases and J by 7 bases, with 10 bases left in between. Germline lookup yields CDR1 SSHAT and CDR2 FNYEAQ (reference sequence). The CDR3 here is CASSLSTVNEQFF. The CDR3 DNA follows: TGTGCCAGCAGCTTGTCCACGGTAAATGAGCAGTTCTTC.

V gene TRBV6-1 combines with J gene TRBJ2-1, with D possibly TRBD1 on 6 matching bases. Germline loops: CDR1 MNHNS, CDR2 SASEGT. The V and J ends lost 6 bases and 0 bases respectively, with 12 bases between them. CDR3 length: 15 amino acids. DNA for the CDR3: TGTGCCAGCAGAGAGGGGGATGGCTCCTACAATGAGCAGTTCTTC. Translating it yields CASREGDGSYNEQFF.

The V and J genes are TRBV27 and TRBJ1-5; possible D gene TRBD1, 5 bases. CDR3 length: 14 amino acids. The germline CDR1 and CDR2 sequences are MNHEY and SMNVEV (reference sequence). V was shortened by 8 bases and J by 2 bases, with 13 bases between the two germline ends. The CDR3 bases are TGTGCCAGCGGGGGGTCGATGGGCAATCAGCCCCAGCATTTT. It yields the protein CASGGSMGNQPQHF.

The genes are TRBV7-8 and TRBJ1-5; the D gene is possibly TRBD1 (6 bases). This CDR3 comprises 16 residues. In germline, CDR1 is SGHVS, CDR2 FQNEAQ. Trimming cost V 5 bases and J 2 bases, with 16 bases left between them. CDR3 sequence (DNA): TGTGCCAGCAGCGTATCAGGGGTTTTCGGCAATCAGCCCCAGCATTTT. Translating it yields CASSVSGVFGNQPQHF.

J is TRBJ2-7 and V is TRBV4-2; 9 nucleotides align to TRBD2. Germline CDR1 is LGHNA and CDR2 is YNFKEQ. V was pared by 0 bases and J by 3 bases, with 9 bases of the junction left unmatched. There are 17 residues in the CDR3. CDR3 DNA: TGTGCCAGCAGCCAAGAGGGGGCGACTAGCGGACTCTACGAGCAGTACTTC. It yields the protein CASSQEGATSGLYEQYF.